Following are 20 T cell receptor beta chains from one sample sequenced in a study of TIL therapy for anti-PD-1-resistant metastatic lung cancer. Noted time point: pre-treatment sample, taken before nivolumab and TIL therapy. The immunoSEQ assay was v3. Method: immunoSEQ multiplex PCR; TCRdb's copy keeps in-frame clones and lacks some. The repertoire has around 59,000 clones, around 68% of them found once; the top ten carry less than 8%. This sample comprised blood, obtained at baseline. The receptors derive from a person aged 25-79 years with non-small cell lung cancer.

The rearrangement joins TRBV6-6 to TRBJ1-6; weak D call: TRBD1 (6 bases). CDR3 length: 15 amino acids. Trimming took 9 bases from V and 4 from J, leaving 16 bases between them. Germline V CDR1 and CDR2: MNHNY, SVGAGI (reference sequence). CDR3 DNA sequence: TGTGCCAGTATTGAGATCAGGGGATATAATTCACCCCTCCACTTT. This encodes CASIEIRGYNSPLHF.

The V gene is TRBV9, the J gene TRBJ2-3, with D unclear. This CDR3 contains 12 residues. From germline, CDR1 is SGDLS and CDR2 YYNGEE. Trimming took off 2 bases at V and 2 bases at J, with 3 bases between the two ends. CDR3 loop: CASSVDTDTQYF. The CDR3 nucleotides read TGTGCCAGCAGCGTGGACACAGATACGCAGTATTTT.

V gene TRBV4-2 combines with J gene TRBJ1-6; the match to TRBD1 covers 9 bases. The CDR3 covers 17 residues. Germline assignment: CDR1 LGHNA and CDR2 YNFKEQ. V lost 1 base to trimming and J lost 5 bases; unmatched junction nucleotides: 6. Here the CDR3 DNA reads TGTGCCAGCAGCCAAGGGTTGGGGGACAGGGATAATTCACCCCTCCACTTT. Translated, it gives CASSQGLGDRDNSPLHF.

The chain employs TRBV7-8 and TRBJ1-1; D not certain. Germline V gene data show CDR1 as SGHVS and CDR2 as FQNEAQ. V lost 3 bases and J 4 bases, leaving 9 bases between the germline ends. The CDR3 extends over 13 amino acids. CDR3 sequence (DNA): TGTGCCAGCAGCTTCCGTGCGGGCACTGAAGCTTTCTTT. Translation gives CASSFRAGTEAFF.

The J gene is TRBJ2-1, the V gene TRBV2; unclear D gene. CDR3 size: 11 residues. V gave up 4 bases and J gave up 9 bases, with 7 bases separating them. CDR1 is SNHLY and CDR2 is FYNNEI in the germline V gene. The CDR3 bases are TGTGCCAGCAGTGCGGGTGGTGAGCAGTTCTTC. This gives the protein CASSAGGEQFF.

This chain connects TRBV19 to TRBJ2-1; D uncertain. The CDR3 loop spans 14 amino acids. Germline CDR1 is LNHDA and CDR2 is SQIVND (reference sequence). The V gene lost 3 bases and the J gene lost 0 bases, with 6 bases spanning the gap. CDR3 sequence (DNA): TGTGCCAGTAGTATTAGTGGCTCCTACAATGAGCAGTTCTTC. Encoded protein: CASSISGSYNEQFF.

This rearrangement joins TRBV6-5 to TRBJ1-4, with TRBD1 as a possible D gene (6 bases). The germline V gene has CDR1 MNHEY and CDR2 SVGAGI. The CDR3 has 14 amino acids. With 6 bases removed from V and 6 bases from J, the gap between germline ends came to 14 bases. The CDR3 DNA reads TGTGCCAGCAGCCAGGACAGCCCCTATGAAAAACTGTTTTTT. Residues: CASSQDSPYEKLFF.

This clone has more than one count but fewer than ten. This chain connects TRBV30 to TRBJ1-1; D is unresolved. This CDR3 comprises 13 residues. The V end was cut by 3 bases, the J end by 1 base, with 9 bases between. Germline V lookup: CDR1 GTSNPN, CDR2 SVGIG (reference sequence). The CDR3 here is CAWRSSSNTEAFF. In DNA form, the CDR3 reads TGTGCCTGGAGATCAAGTTCGAACACTGAAGCTTTCTTT.

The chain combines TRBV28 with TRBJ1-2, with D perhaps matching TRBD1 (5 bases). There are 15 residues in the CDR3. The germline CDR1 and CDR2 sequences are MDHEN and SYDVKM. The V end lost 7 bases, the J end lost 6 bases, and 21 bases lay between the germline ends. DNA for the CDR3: TGTGCCAGCACCCGCGGGGGTTCTGGGAACGATGGCTACACCTTC. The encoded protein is CASTRGGSGNDGYTF.

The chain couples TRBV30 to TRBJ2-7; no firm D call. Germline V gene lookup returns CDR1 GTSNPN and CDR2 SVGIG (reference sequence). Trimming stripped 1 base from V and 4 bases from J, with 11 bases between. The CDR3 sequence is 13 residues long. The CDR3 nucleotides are TGTGCCTGGAGTGGCCCTAGTCGATACGAGCAGTACTTC. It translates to CAWSGPSRYEQYF.

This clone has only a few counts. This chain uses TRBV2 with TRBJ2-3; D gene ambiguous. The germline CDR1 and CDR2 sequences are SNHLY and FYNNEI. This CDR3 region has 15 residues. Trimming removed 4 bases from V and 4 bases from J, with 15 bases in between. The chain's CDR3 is CASSVLLSEADTQYF. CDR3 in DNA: TGTGCCAGCAGTGTTTTGTTGTCCGAGGCAGATACGCAGTATTTT.

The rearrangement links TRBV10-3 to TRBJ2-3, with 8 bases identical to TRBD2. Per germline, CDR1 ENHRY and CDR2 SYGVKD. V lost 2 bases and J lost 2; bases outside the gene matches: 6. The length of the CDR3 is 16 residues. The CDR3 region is CAISEEAGANTDTQYF. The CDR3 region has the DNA TGTGCCATCAGTGAGGAAGCGGGAGCTAACACAGATACGCAGTATTTT.

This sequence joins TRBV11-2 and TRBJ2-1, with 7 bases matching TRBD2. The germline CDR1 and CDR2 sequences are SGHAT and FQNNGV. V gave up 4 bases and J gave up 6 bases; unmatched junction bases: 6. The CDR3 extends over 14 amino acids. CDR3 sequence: CASSWTGLGNEQFF. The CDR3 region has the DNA TGTGCCAGCAGCTGGACCGGACTAGGCAATGAGCAGTTCTTC.

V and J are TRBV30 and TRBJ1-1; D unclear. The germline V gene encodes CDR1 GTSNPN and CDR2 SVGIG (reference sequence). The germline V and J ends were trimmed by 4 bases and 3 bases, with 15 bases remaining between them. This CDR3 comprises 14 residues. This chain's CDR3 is CAWMREDMDTEAFF. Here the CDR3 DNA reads TGTGCCTGGATGCGGGAAGACATGGACACTGAAGCTTTCTTT.

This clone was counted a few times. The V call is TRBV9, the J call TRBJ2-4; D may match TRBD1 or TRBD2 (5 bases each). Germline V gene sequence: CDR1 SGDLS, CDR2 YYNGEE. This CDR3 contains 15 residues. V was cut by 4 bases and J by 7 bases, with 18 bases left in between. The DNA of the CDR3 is TGTGCCAGCAGCCCCCGTTCAGGCAGGGAGAACATTCAGTACTTC. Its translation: CASSPRSGRENIQYF.

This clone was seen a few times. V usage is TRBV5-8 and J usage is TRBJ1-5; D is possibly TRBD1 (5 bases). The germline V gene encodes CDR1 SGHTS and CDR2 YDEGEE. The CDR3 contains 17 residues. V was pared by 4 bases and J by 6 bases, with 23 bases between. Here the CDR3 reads CASSTGSPPGSGQPQHF. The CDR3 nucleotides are TGTGCCAGCAGCACAGGTAGTCCGCCTGGTAGTGGTCAGCCCCAGCATTTT. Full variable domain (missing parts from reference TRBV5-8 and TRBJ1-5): EAGVTQSPTHLIKTRGQQATLRCSPISGHTSVYWYQQALGLGLQFLLWYDEGEERNRGNFPPRFSGRQFPNYSSELNVNALELEDSALYLCASSTGSPPGSGQPQHFGDGTRLSIL.

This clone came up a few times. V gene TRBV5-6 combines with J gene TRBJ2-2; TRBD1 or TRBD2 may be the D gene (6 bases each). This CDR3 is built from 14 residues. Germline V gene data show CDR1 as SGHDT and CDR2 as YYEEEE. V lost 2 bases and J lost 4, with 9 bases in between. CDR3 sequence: CASSFKGGTGELFF. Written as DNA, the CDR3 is TGTGCCAGCAGCTTTAAGGGGGGCACCGGGGAGCTGTTTTTT.

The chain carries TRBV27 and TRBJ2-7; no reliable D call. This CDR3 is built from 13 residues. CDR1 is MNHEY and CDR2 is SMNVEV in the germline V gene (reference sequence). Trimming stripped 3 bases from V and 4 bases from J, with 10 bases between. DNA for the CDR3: TGTGCCAGCAGTTTCGGACCGATATACGAGCAGTACTTC. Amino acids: CASSFGPIYEQYF.

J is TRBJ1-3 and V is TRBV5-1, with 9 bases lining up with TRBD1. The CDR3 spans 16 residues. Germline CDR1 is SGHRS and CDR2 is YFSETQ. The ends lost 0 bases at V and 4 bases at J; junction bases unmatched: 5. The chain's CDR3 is CASSLVGTGYGNTIYF. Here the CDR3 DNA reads TGCGCCAGCAGCTTGGTGGGGACAGGGTACGGAAACACCATATATTTT.

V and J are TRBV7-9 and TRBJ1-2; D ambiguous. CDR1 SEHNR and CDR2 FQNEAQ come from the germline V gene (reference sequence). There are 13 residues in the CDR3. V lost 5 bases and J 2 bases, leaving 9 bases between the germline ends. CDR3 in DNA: TGTGCCAGCAGCCTAGGACTCAACTATGGCTACACCTTC. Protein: CASSLGLNYGYTF.